This TCR beta chain was identified during a study of vaccination effects on CD4 cells after COVID-19. The method was immunoSEQ multiplex PCR; TCRdb's version includes in-frame clones alone and lacks a portion of them. The table includes around 22,000 clones, roughly three quarters detected once. As concerns this clone: The antigen remains unidentified.

Antigen-specific CD4+ T cell clonotypes were called by their expansion after viral peptide-pool culture in ViraFEST. Isolating CD4+ T cells followed 9 to 11 days of culture. Two doses of either BNT162b2 or mRNA-1273 were given to each participant. Trimming shortened V by 6 bases and J by 2 bases, and 13 bases separated the two germline ends. The CDR3 spans 14 residues. Germline assignment: CDR1 KGHSH and CDR2 LQKENI. Sequences were derived from CD4+ T cells from PBMCs cultured with HCoV-229E spike peptides, sampled after COVID-19 vaccination. This clonotype was obtained from a human donor who received a COVID-19 vaccine. This chain links TRBV18 with TRBJ1-1; D perhaps matches TRBD1 (5 bases). Written as DNA, the CDR3 is TGTGCCAGCTCTGGGGACTTTCAAAACACTGAAGCTTTCTTT. Translation: CASSGDFQNTEAFF.